This T cell receptor (beta chain) originates from a study of shared clonotypes between healthy human individuals. Study information: Three CD4 naive, three CD4 memory, two CD8 naive and one CD8 memory plate were used per donor. Study conclusions and caveats: Clonotype sharing across a few donors was observed for roughly 5% of naive CD4 clonotypes. Larger estimated richness was generally recorded for naive subsets relative to memory subsets. Rarefaction analysis demonstrated incomplete sorted-subset sequencing notwithstanding large depth.

CDR3 length: 16 residues. The germline V gene encodes CDR1 LGHNA and CDR2 YSLEER. After removal of 2 bases from V and 2 bases from J, the junction contained 6 bases not matched to a gene. Points on this clone: The antigen is undetermined.

Data came from immunoSEQ multiplex PCR; TCRdb stores just in-frame clones and leaves some out. The table records more than 2,000,000 clones, approximately 93% of them present only once. This rearrangement joins TRBV4-3 to TRBJ2-7; 10 bases fit TRBD1. The sequenced material came from naive CD4+ T cells from PBMCs. Indicated subset: CD45RA+ positively selected. The sequence derives from a man between 18 and 35 years old in good health. Some clones in this sample may be carry-over from other donors' samples. The CDR3 coding sequence is TGCGCCAGCAGCCAATCGTCCGGGACAGGGGCCTACGAGCAGTACTTC. Translated: CASSQSSGTGAYEQYF.